This passage covers 7 T cell receptor beta chains from one sample sequenced in a study of metastatic and nonmetastatic thyroid tumors. TCRdb re-analyzed the PCR reads through MiXCR. The sample includes about 38,000 clones, around 47% of them seen just once. Prior to thyroid surgery, none of the patients had received any treatment. The sequenced sample consisted of tumor tissue. These receptors all come from a male donor with papillary thyroid cancer or a benign thyroid nodule (not recorded which). Some clones in this sample may be carry-over from other donors' samples.

Only a few counts were recorded for this clone. This sequence joins TRBV19 and TRBJ1-2; perhaps TRBD1 as D (5 bases). V shed 6 bases and J shed 5 bases, with 19 bases lying between them. Looked up from germline, CDR1 is LNHDA and CDR2 is SQIVND (reference sequence). This CDR3 is built from 15 residues. The CDR3 is CASSLGSGALYGYTF. The CDR3 DNA reads TGTGCCAGTAGCCTCGGGAGTGGGGCCCTTTATGGCTACACCTTC.

This clone was found a few times. The rearrangement joins TRBV7-2 to TRBJ2-7; TRBD2 agrees at 9 bases. The CDR3 is 14 residues long. Unmatched junction bases numbered 4, after V lost 4 bases and J lost 3 bases. In germline, CDR1 is SGHTA, CDR2 FQGNSA. The CDR3 DNA reads TGTGCCAGCAGCTCCGGGACTAGCCTCTACGAGCAGTACTTC. This sequence encodes CASSSGTSLYEQYF.

This chain links TRBV5-1 with TRBJ2-2; TRBD1 is a possible D gene (6 bases). V lost 7 bases, J lost 0 bases, and 10 bases lay in between. This CDR3 has 14 amino acids. In germline, CDR1 is SGHRS, CDR2 YFSETQ. The CDR3 DNA reads TGCGCCAGCCAGGGGTCCTCGAACACCGGGGAGCTGTTTTTT. Protein: CASQGSSNTGELFF. The whole variable domain, filled in from reference TRBV5-1 and TRBJ2-2, reads KAGVTQTPRYLIKTRGQQVTLSCSPISGHRSVSWYQQTPGQGLQFLFEYFSETQRNKGNFPGRFSGRQFSNSRSEMNVSTLELGDSALYLCASQGSSNTGELFFGEGSRLTVL.

The CDR3 sequence: CASSLQDRGTDTQYF. As DNA, the CDR3 is TGTGCCAGCAGCTTGCAGGACAGGGGGACAGATACGCAGTATTTT. The rearrangement links TRBV5-6 to TRBJ2-3, with 10 bases matching TRBD1. The CDR3 totals 15 residues. Looked up from germline, CDR1 is SGHDT and CDR2 is YYEEEE. V lost 1 base, J lost 3 bases, and 2 bases stayed unmatched.

DNA for the CDR3: TGCAGCGGGTCAGCTGGAAACACCATATATTTT. Translation gives CSGSAGNTIYF. This rearrangement joins TRBV20-1 to TRBJ1-3; no clear D. CDR1 DFQATT and CDR2 SNEGSKA come from the germline V gene (reference sequence). This CDR3 has 11 residues.

The chain combines TRBV4-1 with TRBJ2-7, with 7 bases that match TRBD1. CDR3 size: 18 residues. With 0 bases clipped from V and 2 bases from J, the junction kept 13 bases outside the gene matches. CDR1 MGHRA and CDR2 YSYEKL come from the germline V gene. CDR3 DNA: TGCGCCAGCAGCCAAGATGTGTCTCGAGGGGGCGAGACCTACGAGCAGTACTTC. Amino acid sequence: CASSQDVSRGGETYEQYF.

V and J are TRBV20-1 and TRBJ2-7; 10 bases map to TRBD1. V shed 1 base and J 3 bases; nucleotides not matched to a gene: 3. Germline CDR1 and CDR2: DFQATT and SNEGSKA (reference sequence). The CDR3 contains 14 residues. CDR3 nucleotides: TGCAGTGCTAGAGTAGGGACAGGGGTCTACGAGCAGTACTTC. Its protein product is CSARVGTGVYEQYF.